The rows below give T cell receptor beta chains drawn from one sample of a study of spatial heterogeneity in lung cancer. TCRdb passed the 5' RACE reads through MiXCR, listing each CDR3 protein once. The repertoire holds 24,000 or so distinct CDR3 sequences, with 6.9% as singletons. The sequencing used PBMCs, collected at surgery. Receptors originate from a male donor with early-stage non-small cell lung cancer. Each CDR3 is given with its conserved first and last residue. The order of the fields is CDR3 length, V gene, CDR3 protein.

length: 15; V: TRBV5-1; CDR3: CASSYGTGGSYEQYF
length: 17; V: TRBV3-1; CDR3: CASSQEASGSRYNEQFF
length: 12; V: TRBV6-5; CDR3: CASRGGAGELFF
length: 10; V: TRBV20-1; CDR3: CSAWTDTQYF
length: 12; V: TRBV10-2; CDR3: CAGGGLTDTQYF
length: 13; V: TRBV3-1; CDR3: CASSRLPGDAQHF
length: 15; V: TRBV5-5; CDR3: CASSLGYRGAYEQYF
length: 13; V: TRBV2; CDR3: CASSEQVSYEQYF
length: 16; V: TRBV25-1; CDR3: CASSETGAVSYNEQFF
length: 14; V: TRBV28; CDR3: CASRSDIRTDTQYF
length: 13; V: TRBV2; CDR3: CATTGASNQPQHF
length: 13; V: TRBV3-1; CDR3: CASSHEQRTEAFF
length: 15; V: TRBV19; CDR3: CASIGRQTSTDTQYF
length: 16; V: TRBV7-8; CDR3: CASSPLRKIIQETQYF
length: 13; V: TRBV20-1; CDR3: CSAPPGRNQPQHF
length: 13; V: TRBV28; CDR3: CASSFISGTEAFF
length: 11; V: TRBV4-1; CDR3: CASSHNTEAFF
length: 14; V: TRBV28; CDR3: CASSSGTPNTEAFF
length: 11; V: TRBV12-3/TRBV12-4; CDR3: CASSPSLEQFF
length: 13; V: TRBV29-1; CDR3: CSVAAGTGTEAFF
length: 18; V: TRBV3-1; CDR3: CASSQDQVRLAGRREQFF
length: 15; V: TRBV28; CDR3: CASSLGDGGRYEQYF
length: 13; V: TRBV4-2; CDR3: CASSQETTDTQYF
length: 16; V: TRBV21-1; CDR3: CASSRQQVILNQPQHF
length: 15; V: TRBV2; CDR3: CASSEDLAGQETQYF
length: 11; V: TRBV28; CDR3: CASSLPDTQYF
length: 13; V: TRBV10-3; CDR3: CAISRQDRYGYTF
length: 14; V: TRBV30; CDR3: CAWSLRVFQYGYTF
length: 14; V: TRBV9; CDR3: CASSASKGVSEAFF
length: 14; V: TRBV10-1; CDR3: CASSAGGDQDTQYF
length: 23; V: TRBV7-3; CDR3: CASSLIGTGLSGSSRSFYNEQFF
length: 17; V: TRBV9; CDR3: CASSLTYRPRGNEKLFF
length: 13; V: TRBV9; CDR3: CASSGHPKETQYF
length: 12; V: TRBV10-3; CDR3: CAISDASSPLHF
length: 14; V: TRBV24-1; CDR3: CATSVGHGDGTQYF
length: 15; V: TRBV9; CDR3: CASSVNGAGANVLTF
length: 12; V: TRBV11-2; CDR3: CASREGIYELYF
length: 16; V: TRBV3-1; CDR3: CASSLFQWQGDYGYTF
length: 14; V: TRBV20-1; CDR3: CSAPSVSGANVLTF
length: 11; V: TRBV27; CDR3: CASSFRGTQYF
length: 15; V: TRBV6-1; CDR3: CASSEASGGRDTQYF
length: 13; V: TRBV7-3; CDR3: CASGVGSYNEQFF
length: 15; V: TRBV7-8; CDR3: CASSSRLADQETQYF
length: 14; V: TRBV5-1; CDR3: CASSLLTGTGELFF
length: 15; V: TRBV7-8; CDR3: CASSLKRLSYNEQFF
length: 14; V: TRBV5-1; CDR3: CASSFTGVNNEQFF
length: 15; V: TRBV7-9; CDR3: CASSHAGGGYNEQFF
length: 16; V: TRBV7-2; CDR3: CASSPPIGGRRHTQYF
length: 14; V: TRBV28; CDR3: CASSGQVSNYGYTF
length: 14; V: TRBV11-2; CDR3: CASRRQGDKETQYF
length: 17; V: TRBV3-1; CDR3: CASSPRGGRSTYNEQFF
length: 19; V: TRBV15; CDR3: CATGKPGQRIGDGNQPQHF
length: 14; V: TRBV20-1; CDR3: CSARIWDKPYEQYF
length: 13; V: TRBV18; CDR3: CASSPALSYEQYF
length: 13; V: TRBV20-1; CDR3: CSARDRPYNEQFF
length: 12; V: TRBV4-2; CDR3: CASSQDVDKAFF
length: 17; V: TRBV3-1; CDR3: CASSHLRPRPGTDTQYF